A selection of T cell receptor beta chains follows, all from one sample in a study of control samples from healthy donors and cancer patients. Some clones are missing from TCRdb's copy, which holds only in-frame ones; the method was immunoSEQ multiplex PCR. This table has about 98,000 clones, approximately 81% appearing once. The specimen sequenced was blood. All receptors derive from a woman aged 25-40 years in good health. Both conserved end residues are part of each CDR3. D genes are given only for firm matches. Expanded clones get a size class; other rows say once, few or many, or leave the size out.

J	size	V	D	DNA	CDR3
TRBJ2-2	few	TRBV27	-	TGTGCCAGCGGCCCCGACGGCCAGGGGAACACCGGGGAGCTGTTTTTT	CASGPDGQGNTGELFF
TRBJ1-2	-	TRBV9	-	TGTGCCAGCAGCGTAGCCGGTGGACAGAACTATGGCTACACCTTC	CASSVAGGQNYGYTF
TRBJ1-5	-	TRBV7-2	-	TGTGCCAGCAGCCCCGGGGGGAATCAGCCCCAGCATTTT	CASSPGGNQPQHF
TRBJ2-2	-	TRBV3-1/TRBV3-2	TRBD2	TGTGCCAGCAGCCAGTCCCGGGGGGACTTCACCGGGGAGCTGTTTTTT	CASSQSRGDFTGELFF
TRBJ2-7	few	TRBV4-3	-	TGCGCCAGCAGCCAAGATCTCGGCGTCTACGAGCAGTACTTC	CASSQDLGVYEQYF
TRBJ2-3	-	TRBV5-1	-	TGCGCCAGCAGCTTGGGAGGGGTGGGCAGCACAGATACGCAGTATTTT	CASSLGGVGSTDTQYF
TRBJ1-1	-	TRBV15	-	TGTGCCACCTCAACAGGACAACAGAACACTGAAGCTTTCTTT	CATSTGQQNTEAFF
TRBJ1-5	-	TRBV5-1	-	TGCGCCAGCAGCTTCTCGGGGGCCTATAGCAATCAGCCCCAGCATTTT	CASSFSGAYSNQPQHF
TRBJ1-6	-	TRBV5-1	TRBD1	TGCGCCAGCAGCAGCAGGACAGGGGGGACGGGATCACCCCTCCACTTT	CASSSRTGGTGSPLHF
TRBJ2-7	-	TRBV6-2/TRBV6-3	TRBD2	TGTGCCAGCAGTTACTCGAGACGGGGAGGGTACGAGCAGTACTTC	CASSYSRRGGYEQYF
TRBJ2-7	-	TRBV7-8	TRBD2	TGTGCCAGCAGCGCTAGCGGGGCTAGATACGAGCAGTACTTC	CASSASGARYEQYF
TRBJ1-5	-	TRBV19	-	TGTGCCAGTAGTAAATCGACCCCCGGAGGGGCTGCGCCCCAGCATTTT	CASSKSTPGGAAPQHF
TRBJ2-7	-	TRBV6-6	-	TGTGCCAGCAGAAGGACTGATAGGTACGAGCAGTACTTC	CASRRTDRYEQYF
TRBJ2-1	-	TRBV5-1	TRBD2	TGCGCCAGCAGTTGGACTAGCGGGGTCAAAAACAATGAGCAGTTCTTC	CASSWTSGVKNNEQFF